This entry describes one T cell receptor (beta chain). There is no known antigen for this receptor. Base qualities are not provided; no much larger clone lies one nucleotide away. Spanning cysteine to phenylalanine, the CDR3 consists of 15 amino acids. Of the read, only the CDR3 DNA is kept; its 45 bases are in frame from base 1. V lost 5 bases and J lost 11 bases, and the count of bases not matched to a germline gene is 7. As encoded in the germline V gene, CDR1 is SGHTA while CDR2 is FQGNSA. These data are taken from a study of T cells after somatic rescue of genetic block (TCRdb year 2020). A note on the overall study: What the study looked at was long-term robustness, specifically in a T-cell system that came about through somatic rescue of a genetic block in T-cell development.

Receptor amplification or capture employed the immunoSEQ multiplex PCR assay. The immuneACCESS repertoire file appears here via TCRdb, limited to in-frame rearrangements. These files lack a portion of the clones; in checked studies, under half of the deficit traces to unresolved V genes, and the cause of the others is not known. Present in this sample are under 150,000 clones, just over 90% of which were seen just once. The ten largest account for roughly 1.4% of the sample. The TCR originated in a young woman. Sequencing was performed on peripheral blood mononuclear cells (PBMCs). The V and J segments used are TRBV7-2 and TRBJ1-6; 12 bases in between match TRBD1. The sequenced DNA: TGTGCCAGCAGCCAGGGGACAGGGGGCGTGACACCCCTCCACTTT. Translation gives CASSQGTGGVTPLHF.